This T cell receptor (beta chain) was captured by sequencing in a study of shared clonotypes between healthy human individuals. Terminally differentiated effector memory CD45RA+ cells were excluded from the naive CD8 cells, which were CD45RO-negative and positively selected for CCR7. The protocol was immunoSEQ multiplex PCR, while the TCRdb copy is restricted to in-frame clones and leaves out a portion. The sample carries about 800,000 clones, 90% to 97% recorded once. The CDR3 totals 16 residues. This receptor was taken from a young man in good health. The sample comprised naive CD8+ T cells sorted from blood. V is TRBV12-2 and J is TRBJ2-7. TRBV12-2 is reported as a pseudogene. The CDR3 reads CASRIELNPDHYEQYF. CDR3 nucleotide sequence: TGTGCAAGTCGCATAGAGCTTAACCCCGACCACTACGAGCAGTACTTC.